The 8 T cell receptor beta chains below come from one sample, sequenced in a study of breast tumors, draining lymph nodes, adjacent tissues. Via MiXCR, TCRdb re-called the multiplex PCR reads, giving one row per CDR3 protein. The table lists fewer than 25,000 distinct CDR3 sequences, approximately 32% of them singletons, with around 10% in the top ten. The sample comprised breast tumor tissue. These receptor sequences come from a female donor with breast cancer. Some clones in this sample may be carry-over from other donors' samples.

A single count supports this clonotype. The CDR3 region has the DNA TGTGCCGCAGGGGCGCAGCAGTTCTTC. Translated: CAAGAQQFF. The chain carries TRBV19 and TRBJ2-1, with a tentative D call TRBD1 (6 bases). The CDR3 has 9 residues. Trimming took off 11 bases at V and 11 bases at J, with 10 bases between the two ends. Looked up from germline, CDR1 is LNHDA and CDR2 is SQIVND (reference sequence).

The chain employs TRBV7-2 and TRBJ2-1; tentative D call: TRBD2 (6 bases). This CDR3 has 13 residues. Trimming removed 4 bases at V and 5 bases at J, with 9 bases between. The germline V gene has CDR1 SGHTA and CDR2 FQGNSA. The CDR3 DNA sequence: TGTGCCAGCAGCTCCGGACTACACAATGAGCAGTTCTTC. Residues: CASSSGLHNEQFF.

This clonotype was seen more than once but under ten times. A single base separates this from a much larger clone, so it may be a read error. CDR3 sequence reads: CASSLDAGYNEQFF. CDR3 DNA: TGTGCCAGCTCTCTAGATGCGGGATACAATGAGCAGTTCTTC. The chain carries TRBV6-2 or TRBV6-3 and TRBJ2-1, with TRBD2 as a possible D gene (6 bases). Germline V gene data show CDR1 as MNHEY and CDR2 as SVGEGT. Trimming pared 8 bases from V and 4 bases from J, leaving 15 bases between. The CDR3 has 14 residues.

This clonotype was recorded a few times. This chain connects TRBV28 to TRBJ2-6, with 7 bases fitting TRBD1. The CDR3 spans 18 residues. J was trimmed by 2 bases and V by 7 bases; bases with no gene match: 14. Germline-derived CDR1 and CDR2 are MDHEN and SYDVKM. CDR3: CASNSIRGRGTGANVLTF. The CDR3 DNA reads as TGTGCCAGCAACTCTATTCGGGGCAGGGGGACTGGGGCCAACGTCCTGACTTTC. The full variable domain, in which reference TRBV28 and TRBJ2-6 provide the parts outside the CDR3, is DVKVTQSSRYLVKRTGEKVFLECVQDMDHENMFWYRQDPGLGLRLIYFSYDVKMKEKGDIPEGYSVSREKKERFSLILESASTNQTSMYLCASNSIRGRGTGANVLTFGAGSRLTVL.

This clonotype was picked up many times. This CDR3 is CASSFDPTGEQFF. DNA for the CDR3: TGTGCCAGCAGCTTCGACCCGACCGGTGAGCAGTTCTTC. The chain employs TRBV12-3 or TRBV12-4 and TRBJ2-1; D is uncertain. The V and J ends lost 6 bases and 9 bases respectively, with 15 bases between them. This CDR3 region has 13 residues.

This clonotype was observed many times. This chain joins TRBV6-4 and TRBJ2-1; 7 nucleotides line up with TRBD2. J gave up 5 bases and V 4 bases, and 8 bases lay outside the gene matches. The CDR3 has 15 residues. Germline V gene sequence: CDR1 MRHNA, CDR2 SNTAGT. DNA of the CDR3: TGTGCCAGCAGTGTGGTGGGAGCGGGGCACAATGAGCAGTTCTTC. Translation gives CASSVVGAGHNEQFF.

The table lists this clonotype with many counts. The chain joins TRBV27 to TRBJ1-6, with 10 bases aligning to TRBD1. CDR1 and CDR2 (germline): MNHEY, SMNVEV (reference sequence). V dropped 6 bases and J dropped 9; count of bases not matched to a gene: 5. CDR3 length: 14 residues. The CDR3 protein is CASSYDRGRSPLHF. CDR3 bases: TGTGCCAGCAGCTACGACAGGGGGCGTTCACCCCTCCACTTT.

This clonotype is large. J is TRBJ2-5 and V is TRBV7-2; D unresolved. The ends were cut back, 3 bases at V and 4 bases at J, with 3 bases in the middle. CDR3 length: 11 residues. Germline CDR1 is SGHTA and CDR2 is FQGNSA. In DNA, the CDR3 is TGTGCCAGCAGCTTTCTAGAGACCCAGTACTTC. It is translated as CASSFLETQYF.